This entry features one T cell receptor beta chain sequence. What it recognizes is unknown. Time point indicated: patch test 1, 2 weeks after DPC sensitization. The treatment was: therapeutic diphenylcyclopropenone sensitization with weekly scalp DPC. Blood sampling preceded each patch test application. This sample was taken from a study of human T cells and chemical hapten exposure. The study's findings and limits: Significantly more large CDR3 similarity clusters arose among expanded TCRs than among controls.

This CDR3 comprises 15 residues. V gave up 3 bases and J gave up 6 bases; unmatched junction bases: 4. Germline V gives CDR1 KGHSH, CDR2 LQKENI. TCRdb re-analysed the RACE reads in MiXCR, keeping a single row per CDR3 protein. The sample has approximately 340,000 distinct CDR3 sequences, around 7% seen once. The sequence was obtained from a woman between 18 and 29 years old with alopecia areata. Some clones in this sample may be carry-over from other donors' samples. The V gene is TRBV18, the J gene TRBJ2-1; 11 nucleotides line up with TRBD2. Specimen: whole blood, collected in connection with sensitization to the hapten diphenylcyclopropenone (DPC). The CDR3 loop reads CASSPSTSGANEQFF. CDR3 DNA sequence: TGTGCCAGCTCACCGTCGACTAGCGGGGCCAATGAGCAGTTCTTC.